This T cell receptor (beta chain) emerged from a study of blood T cell repertoires in COVID-19. The CDR3 length is 14 residues. Germline V gene lookup returns CDR1 SGDLS and CDR2 YYNGEE. Measured with immunoSEQ multiplex PCR; TCRdb has only the in-frame clones, and not every one. Of about 190,000 clones listed, about three quarters are singletons. Notes on this clone: The junction differs from germline at one of its ends, possibly a read error.

This clonotype was sampled from a woman in her 70s with acute or convalescent COVID-19. The V call is TRBV9, the J call TRBJ1-2; D perhaps matches TRBD1 (5 bases). What was sequenced was peripheral blood. The CDR3 bases are TGTGCCAGCAGCGCTGCAGGGATTAACGATGGCTACACCTTC. It codes for CASSAAGINDGYTF.